This T cell receptor beta chain was captured in a study of T cell responses to AZD1222 COVID-19 vaccine. The wider study: Second-dose intervals near 4 or 12 weeks were combined.

The CDR3 spans 16 residues. The V end lost 6 bases, the J end lost 1 base, and 15 bases lay between the germline ends. Germline V gives CDR1 SEHNR, CDR2 FQNEAQ (reference sequence). The study's findings and limits: Regions 160-218 and 743-854 dominated among vaccine-associated CD4 TCRs spanning spike. Only after the peak T cell response were repertoires sampled.

Sequencing was performed with immunoSEQ multiplex PCR; in TCRdb, only in-frame clones are kept and a portion is missing. The repertoire consists of around 120,000 clones, with around 88% occurring once and the leading ten covering less than 6%. A word on this clone: Its matching antigen is unknown.

This receptor was identified in an adult in good health. The sample in question was peripheral blood, obtained on day 0 of AZD1222 vaccination. The chain has TRBV7-9 and TRBJ2-2; tentatively, D is TRBD1 (8 bases). DNA for the CDR3: TGTGCCAGCAGTAGAAGCGGGACAGGGAACACCGGGGAGCTGTTTTTT. Translating gives CASSRSGTGNTGELFF.